This TCR beta chain was sequenced during a study of T cells in localized non-small cell lung cancer. TCRdb keeps only in-frame clones here, not all; method: immunoSEQ multiplex PCR. This sample has roughly 26,000 clones, with around nine tenths found just once. Germline V gene lookup returns CDR1 LNHDA and CDR2 SQIVND (reference sequence). This CDR3 has 13 amino acids. V was trimmed by 5 bases and J by 6 bases, leaving 11 bases between them. Sample: peripheral blood, taken before any cancer treatment. The V call is TRBV19, the J call TRBJ2-1; D may be TRBD1 (6 bases). This TCR was recovered from a female donor of 60 years or more with stage II squamous cell lung carcinoma. The CDR3, as DNA: TGTGCCAGTAGTCAACAGGGCCCCAATGAGCAGTTCTTC. Amino acids: CASSQQGPNEQFF. Supplemented by reference TRBV19 and TRBJ2-1, the full variable domain reads DGGITQSPKYLFRKEGQNVTLSCEQNLNHDAMYWYRQDPGQGLRLIYYSQIVNDFQKGDIAEGYSVSREKKESFPLTVTSAQKNPTAFYLCASSQQGPNEQFFGPGTRLTVL.